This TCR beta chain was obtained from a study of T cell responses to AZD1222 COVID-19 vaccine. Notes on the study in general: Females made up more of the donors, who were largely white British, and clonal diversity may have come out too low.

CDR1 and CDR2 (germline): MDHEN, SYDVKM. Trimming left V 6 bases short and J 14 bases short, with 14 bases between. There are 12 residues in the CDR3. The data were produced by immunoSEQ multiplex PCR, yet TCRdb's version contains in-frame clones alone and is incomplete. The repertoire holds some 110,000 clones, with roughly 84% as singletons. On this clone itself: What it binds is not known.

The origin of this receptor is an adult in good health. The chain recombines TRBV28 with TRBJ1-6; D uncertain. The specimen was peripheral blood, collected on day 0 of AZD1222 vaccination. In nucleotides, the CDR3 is TGTGCCAGCAGACACGGAGACACGGCCCTCCACTTT. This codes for CASRHGDTALHF.